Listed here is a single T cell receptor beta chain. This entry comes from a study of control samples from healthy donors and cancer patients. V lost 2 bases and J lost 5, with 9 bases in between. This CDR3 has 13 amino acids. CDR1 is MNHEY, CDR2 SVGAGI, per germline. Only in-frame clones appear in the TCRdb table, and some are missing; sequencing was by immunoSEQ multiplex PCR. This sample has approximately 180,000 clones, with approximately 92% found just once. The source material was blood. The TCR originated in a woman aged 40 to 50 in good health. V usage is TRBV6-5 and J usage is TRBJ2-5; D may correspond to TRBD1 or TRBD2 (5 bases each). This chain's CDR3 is CASSYPGRETQYF. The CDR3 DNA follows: TGTGCCAGCAGTTACCCGGGACGGGAGACCCAGTACTTC.